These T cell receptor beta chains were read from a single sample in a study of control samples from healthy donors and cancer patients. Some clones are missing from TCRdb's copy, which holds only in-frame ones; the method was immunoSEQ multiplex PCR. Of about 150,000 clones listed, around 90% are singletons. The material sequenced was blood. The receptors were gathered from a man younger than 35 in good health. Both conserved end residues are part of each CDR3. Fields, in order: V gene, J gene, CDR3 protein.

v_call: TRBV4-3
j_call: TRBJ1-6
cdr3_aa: CASSQDRTPQGSSPLHF

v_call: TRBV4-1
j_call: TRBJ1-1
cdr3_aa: CASSQRQGRLLAEAFF

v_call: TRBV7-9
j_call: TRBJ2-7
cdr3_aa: CASSSLDREVPYEQYF

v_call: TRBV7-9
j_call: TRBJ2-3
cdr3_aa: CASSLGGGGTDTQYF

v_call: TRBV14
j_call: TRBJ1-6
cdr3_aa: CASSQTTGTGTPLHF

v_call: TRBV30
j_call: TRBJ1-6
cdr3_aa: CAWSAGLDSPLHF

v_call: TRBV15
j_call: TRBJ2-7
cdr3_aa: CATSRDGGQGYYEQYF

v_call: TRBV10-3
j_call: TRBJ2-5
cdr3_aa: CAISENQETQYF

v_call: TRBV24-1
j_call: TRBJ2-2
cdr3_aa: CATSDFGAGELFF

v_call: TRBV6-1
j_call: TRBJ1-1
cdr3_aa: CASSERAGENTEAFF

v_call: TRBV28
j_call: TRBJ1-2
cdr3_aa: CASSPDRFGYGYTF

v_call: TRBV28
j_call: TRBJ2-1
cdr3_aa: CASSSNPGLVNEQFF

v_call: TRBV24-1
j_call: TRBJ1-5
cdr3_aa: CATSDFADGPQHF